One sample yielded the 16 T cell receptor beta chains listed below, sequenced in a study of human T cells and chemical hapten exposure. TCRdb re-called the RACE reads with MiXCR, one entry per CDR3 protein. The repertoire holds around 45,000 distinct CDR3 sequences, with around 4% as singletons. As for time point: healthy volunteer bleed at 6 weeks. Total RNA was isolated from unfractionated whole blood. Sequenced material: whole blood. The source is a human donor in good health. Some clones in this sample may be carry-over from other donors' samples.

This clonotype has ten or more counts. The rearrangement uses TRBV7-9 and TRBJ1-2; TRBD1 is a possible D gene (6 bases). CDR3 length equals 13 residues. Germline V gives CDR1 SEHNR, CDR2 FQNEAQ (reference sequence). Trimming cost V 0 bases and J 8 bases, with 10 bases left between them. Here the CDR3 DNA reads TGTGCCAGCAGCTTAGCCGGGGGCGCCGGCTACACCTTC. This codes for CASSLAGGAGYTF.

The chain's CDR3 is CASSQYAGGNEQFF. The CDR3 DNA sequence: TGTGCCAGCAGCCAGTATGCGGGGGGAAATGAGCAGTTCTTC. The rearrangement links TRBV4-2 to TRBJ2-1; TRBD2 matches 8 bases. V dropped 3 bases and J dropped 7; count of bases not matched to a gene: 5. The length of the CDR3 is 14 residues. Germline CDR1 and CDR2: LGHNA and YNFKEQ.

There are many counts of this clonotype. The rearrangement uses TRBV10-1 and TRBJ1-1; no definite D call. Germline values: CDR1 WNHNN, CDR2 SYGVQD (reference sequence). The V and J ends lost 0 bases and 5 bases respectively, with 13 bases between them. This CDR3 is built from 15 residues. The CDR3 DNA reads TGCGCCAGCAGTGAGTCAGGTTACAGCCCTACTGAAGCTTTCTTT. Its translation: CASSESGYSPTEAFF.

This clonotype has a count of ten or more. This chain connects TRBV28 to TRBJ2-7; D is uncertain. V was clipped by 1 base and J by 2 bases, with 9 bases between them. This CDR3 spans 14 amino acids. The V gene's germline CDR1 is MDHEN and CDR2 SYDVKM. CDR3 amino acids: CASSLFPGTYEQYF. CDR3 in DNA: TGTGCCAGCAGTTTATTTCCAGGTACCTACGAGCAGTACTTC.

The rearrangement uses TRBV11-2 and TRBJ1-2; no reliable D call. V gave up 3 bases and J gave up 1 base, with 6 bases separating them. The CDR3 extends over 13 amino acids. CDR1 and CDR2 from the germline V gene are SGHAT and FQNNGV. CDR3 protein: CASSFRRNYGYTF. In nucleotides, the CDR3 is TGTGCCAGCAGCTTTCGCCGTAACTATGGCTACACCTTC.

This clonotype was detected ten times or more. This chain connects TRBV7-2 to TRBJ1-5; D is unclear. Trimming shortened V by 5 bases and J by 2 bases, and 10 bases separated the two germline ends. The CDR3 is made up of 14 amino acids. Per germline, CDR1 SGHTA and CDR2 FQGNSA. The CDR3 nucleotides are TGTGCCAGCAGCATCCGAGACGGCAATCAGCCCCAGCATTTT. It translates to CASSIRDGNQPQHF.

This clonotype was counted ten times or more. The CDR3 region is CASSETSGRRETQYF. The CDR3 nucleotides read TGTGCCAGCAGCGAGACTAGCGGGAGGAGAGAGACCCAGTACTTC. The J gene is TRBJ2-5, the V gene TRBV2, with TRBD2 matching 13 bases. This CDR3 is 15 amino acids long. Trimming cost V 6 bases and J 4 bases; bases outside gene matches: 5. Germline CDR1 and CDR2: SNHLY and FYNNEI.

This clonotype was counted ten times or more. This sequence joins TRBV24-1 and TRBJ2-3, with D possibly TRBD1 on 5 matching bases. The germline V and J ends were trimmed by 4 bases and 0 bases, with 13 bases remaining between them. The CDR3 runs 16 residues. The germline gives CDR1 KGHDR, CDR2 SFDVKD. CDR3 nucleotide sequence: TGTGCCACCAGTGACACAACCAGGGATAGCACAGATACGCAGTATTTT. Translated: CATSDTTRDSTDTQYF.

This clonotype was recorded at least ten times. This CDR3 reads CASSQEETAIMNTEAFF. In DNA form, the CDR3 reads TGCGCCAGCAGCCAAGAGGAGACAGCAATCATGAACACTGAAGCTTTCTTT. This chain connects TRBV4-1 to TRBJ1-1; D possibly corresponds to TRBD1 (5 bases). The CDR3 is 17 amino acids. Germline loops: CDR1 MGHRA, CDR2 YSYEKL. Deletions cut 0 bases from V and 0 bases from J, with 14 bases between.

This rearrangement joins TRBV28 to TRBJ1-1, with D hard to call. Germline values: CDR1 MDHEN, CDR2 SYDVKM. The CDR3 is 16 amino acids. Trimming cost V 6 bases and J 6 bases, with 23 bases left between them. CDR3 in DNA: TGTGCCAGCAGCAACCCCGGTCCCTCGGAGATGGCTGAAGCTTTCTTT. Translated, it gives CASSNPGPSEMAEAFF.

In its sample, this clonotype was seen many times. The chain combines TRBV3-1 with TRBJ2-5; D might be TRBD1 (7 bases). Trimming pared 6 bases from V and 2 bases from J, leaving 10 bases between. The CDR3 loop spans 13 amino acids. Germline-derived CDR1 and CDR2 are LGHDT and YNNKEL (reference sequence). This CDR3 is CASRRGQQETQYF. The CDR3, as DNA: TGTGCCAGCAGGCGGGGACAGCAAGAGACCCAGTACTTC.

Ten or more counts support this clonotype. The chain links TRBV9 to TRBJ2-3; D is perhaps TRBD2 (7 bases). Between the trimmed V and J ends, which lost 0 bases and 0 bases, there was a span of 14 bases. The CDR3 consists of 17 residues. Germline V gene sequence: CDR1 SGDLS, CDR2 YYNGEE. The CDR3 DNA sequence: TGTGCCAGCAGCGTAGGGGGGGGCAGAATGAGCACAGATACGCAGTATTTT. Translated, it gives CASSVGGGRMSTDTQYF.

In this sample, this clonotype turned up many times. The gene calls are TRBV24-1 and TRBJ2-5; D may be TRBD1 (5 bases). Germline V gene lookup returns CDR1 KGHDR and CDR2 SFDVKD. V was cut by 3 bases and J by 7 bases, with 20 bases left in between. The CDR3 runs to 16 residues. The CDR3 nucleotides are TGTGCCACCAGTGATCCCGGACACGTCACGCAGGGGACCCAGTACTTC. Amino acid sequence: CATSDPGHVTQGTQYF.

This clonotype was detected many times. The rearrangement joins TRBV25-1 to TRBJ2-1, with 9 positions matching TRBD1. J gave up 1 base and V 4 bases, and 2 bases lay outside the gene matches. Germline CDR1 is MGHDK and CDR2 is SYGVNS. The CDR3 loop spans 15 amino acids. The CDR3 reads CASSVTGGSYNEQFF. Here the CDR3 DNA reads TGTGCCAGCAGTGTGACAGGGGGGTCCTACAATGAGCAGTTCTTC.

The chain has TRBV5-5 and TRBJ2-1, with 7 bases aligning to TRBD2. V gave up 2 bases and J gave up 1 base; unmatched junction bases: 3. Germline CDR1 is SGHKS and CDR2 is YYEKEE (reference sequence). The CDR3 runs 15 residues. CDR3 in amino acids: CASSFWGGSYNEQFF. The CDR3 DNA reads as TGTGCCAGCAGCTTTTGGGGGGGGTCCTACAATGAGCAGTTCTTC.

The chain recombines TRBV13 with TRBJ2-2; D is tentatively TRBD1 or TRBD2 (7 bases each). Deletions cut 8 bases from V and 4 bases from J, with 23 bases between. The CDR3 is 17 residues long. Germline values: CDR1 PRHDT, CDR2 FYEKMQ (reference sequence). The DNA of the CDR3 is TGTGCCAGCGAAATCAGGGGGGGCGGGGCCGGCACCGGGGAGCTGTTTTTT. Encoded protein: CASEIRGGGAGTGELFF.